One T cell receptor (beta chain) is described in this entry. The antigen remains unidentified. This sample stems from a study of T cell responses to AZD1222 COVID-19 vaccine. Study results and caveats: Regions 160-218 and 743-854 held dominance among vaccine-associated CD4 TCRs, which spanned spike. The study found Spike-specific TCR breadth and depth rose after two AZD1222 doses. The repertoires were collected only after the peak T cell response.

Measured with immunoSEQ multiplex PCR; TCRdb has only the in-frame clones, and not every one. The repertoire holds 100,000 to 150,000 clones, with roughly 90% as singletons. This CDR3 is built from 16 residues. The ends lost 4 bases at V and 2 bases at J; junction bases unmatched: 5. Germline CDR1 reads SGDLS; CDR2 reads YYNGEE. The chain carries TRBV9 and TRBJ2-3; 12 bases line up with TRBD2. This TCR was sampled from an adult who received the MenACWY meningococcal vaccine as a control. This specimen consisted of peripheral blood, obtained 28 days after the second dose of the MenACWY control vaccine. This chain's CDR3 is CASSSPSGGATDTQYF. CDR3 in DNA: TGTGCCAGCAGCTCGCCTAGCGGGGGGGCCACAGATACGCAGTATTTT.